A selection of T cell receptor beta chains follows, all from one sample in a study of T cell repertoires in cytomegalovirus infection. The antigens for these receptors are not known. TCRdb processed the reads anew with MiXCR; each CDR3 protein has one entry. Among approximately 300,000 distinct CDR3 sequences listed, about 28% were seen once. This sample comprised cultured PBMCs, obtained from culture after CMV antigen stimulation. The receptor set was obtained from a human donor in good health (CMV status not recorded). Some clones in this sample may be carry-over from other donors' samples. CDR3s include the opening cysteine and the closing phenylalanine or tryptophan. D genes are given only for firm matches. Part of the rows lack a size; the others show once, few, many or a class for expanded clones.

J gene: TRBJ2-5; V gene: TRBV19; D gene: TRBD1; clone size: .; CDR3 DNA: TGTGCCAGTAGTAGAACAGGGACAGCGGAGACCCAGTACTTC; CDR3 protein: CASSRTGTAETQYF
J gene: TRBJ2-1; V gene: TRBV12-3/TRBV12-4; D gene: .; clone size: few; CDR3 DNA: TGTGCCAGCAGTATAAGGGGTGGTTACAATGAGCAGTTCTTC; CDR3 protein: CASSIRGGYNEQFF
J gene: TRBJ1-1; V gene: TRBV7-2; D gene: .; clone size: many; CDR3 DNA: TGTGCCAGCAGCTTTTCCAGGAACACTGAAGCTTTCTTT; CDR3 protein: CASSFSRNTEAFF
J gene: TRBJ2-7; V gene: TRBV20-1; D gene: .; clone size: few; CDR3 DNA: TGCAGTGCTAGAGGAAACCTCTACGAGCAGTACTTC; CDR3 protein: CSARGNLYEQYF
J gene: TRBJ1-5; V gene: TRBV19; D gene: TRBD1; clone size: few; CDR3 DNA: TGTGCCAGTAGTATAAGGTCAGGGGGCAGACTGCAGCCCCAGCATTTT; CDR3 protein: CASSIRSGGRLQPQHF
J gene: TRBJ2-1; V gene: TRBV20-1; D gene: .; clone size: .; CDR3 DNA: TGCAGTGCTAGGAGGCAGTACAATGAGCAGTTCTTC; CDR3 protein: CSARRQYNEQFF
J gene: TRBJ1-1; V gene: TRBV19; D gene: .; clone size: few; CDR3 DNA: TGTGCCAGTAGTATCAACAATCTCGACACTGAAGCTTTCTTT; CDR3 protein: CASSINNLDTEAFF
J gene: TRBJ1-2; V gene: TRBV7-4; D gene: TRBD1; clone size: .; CDR3 DNA: TGTGCCAGCAACGCAGACAGGGGGCCTGGCACCTTC; CDR3 protein: CASNADRGPGTF
J gene: TRBJ2-5; V gene: TRBV4-1; D gene: TRBD2; clone size: .; CDR3 DNA: TGCGCCAGCAGCCAAGACGGCTTGTCTAGCGGGATGGGGCGGGAGACCCAGTACTTC; CDR3 protein: CASSQDGLSSGMGRETQYF
J gene: TRBJ1-5; V gene: TRBV2; D gene: TRBD1; clone size: .; CDR3 DNA: TGTGCCAGCAGTGAGATGGGACAGAAGAATCAGCCCCAGCATTTT; CDR3 protein: CASSEMGQKNQPQHF
J gene: TRBJ2-5; V gene: TRBV7-9; D gene: .; clone size: few; CDR3 DNA: TGTGCCAGCAGCTTCGGCGGGACCCAAGAGACCCAGTACTTC; CDR3 protein: CASSFGGTQETQYF
J gene: TRBJ2-2; V gene: TRBV11-2; D gene: TRBD1; clone size: few; CDR3 DNA: TGTGCCAGCAGCTTAGCCCGTCTACAGGGGGGACTTCACACCGGGGAGCTGTTTTTT; CDR3 protein: CASSLARLQGGLHTGELFF
J gene: TRBJ1-2; V gene: TRBV29-1; D gene: TRBD1; clone size: .; CDR3 DNA: TGCAGCGGCCTGATGGGACAGGAATCCTATAACTATGGCTACACCTTC; CDR3 protein: CSGLMGQESYNYGYTF
J gene: TRBJ2-3; V gene: TRBV7-8; D gene: TRBD2; clone size: few; CDR3 DNA: TGTGCCAGCAGCTTCAGGGCGGGAGGGTCCGCAGATACGCAGTATTTT; CDR3 protein: CASSFRAGGSADTQYF
J gene: TRBJ1-1; V gene: TRBV28; D gene: TRBD1; clone size: many; CDR3 DNA: TGTGCCAGCAGGGGACAGATTGAAGCTTTCTTT; CDR3 protein: CASRGQIEAFF
J gene: TRBJ1-2; V gene: TRBV20-1; D gene: .; clone size: .; CDR3 DNA: TGCAGTGCTACACCGAACGGGCTTCGCGGCTACACCTTC; CDR3 protein: CSATPNGLRGYTF
J gene: TRBJ1-5; V gene: TRBV29-1; D gene: .; clone size: .; CDR3 DNA: TGCAGCGTTGCGGGGACGGGGCTCGATCAGCCCCAGCATTTT; CDR3 protein: CSVAGTGLDQPQHF
J gene: TRBJ1-2; V gene: TRBV7-9; D gene: .; clone size: many; CDR3 DNA: TGTGCCAGCAGCTTAAACCCCCCGGGTGGCTATGGCTACACCTTC; CDR3 protein: CASSLNPPGGYGYTF
J gene: TRBJ2-7; V gene: TRBV28; D gene: TRBD2; clone size: .; CDR3 DNA: TGTGCCAGCAGTTTCGGTAGCGGGAGGCCGGGAGAGCAGTACTTC; CDR3 protein: CASSFGSGRPGEQYF
J gene: TRBJ2-3; V gene: TRBV11-2; D gene: TRBD1; clone size: .; CDR3 DNA: TGTGCCAGCAGCTCCCTTGCTAGGGGGCAAGATACGCAGTATTTT; CDR3 protein: CASSSLARGQDTQYF
J gene: TRBJ2-7; V gene: TRBV18; D gene: .; clone size: few; CDR3 DNA: TGTGCCAGCTCAGCTGACAGGTACGAGCAGTACTTC; CDR3 protein: CASSADRYEQYF
J gene: TRBJ1-3; V gene: TRBV6-5; D gene: .; clone size: .; CDR3 DNA: TGTGCCAGCAGTTCTACCCGGACGGCGTCGGGAAACACCATATATTTT; CDR3 protein: CASSSTRTASGNTIYF
J gene: TRBJ2-7; V gene: TRBV2; D gene: TRBD1; clone size: .; CDR3 DNA: TGTGCCAGCAGTGACCCTCGGGGACAGGGCATCTACGAGCAGTACTTC; CDR3 protein: CASSDPRGQGIYEQYF
J gene: TRBJ2-5; V gene: TRBV7-9; D gene: .; clone size: .; CDR3 DNA: TGTGCCAGCAGCACTGAGACAGTGATAGAGACCCAGTACTTC; CDR3 protein: CASSTETVIETQYF
J gene: TRBJ1-2; V gene: TRBV6-5; D gene: TRBD1; clone size: few; CDR3 DNA: TGTGCCAGCAGTCGCGGGACAGGCTATGGCTACACCTTC; CDR3 protein: CASSRGTGYGYTF
J gene: TRBJ1-2; V gene: TRBV28; D gene: TRBD1; clone size: .; CDR3 DNA: TGTGCCAGCAGTCTGCAGACAGGGGAATTTACTGGCTACACCTTC; CDR3 protein: CASSLQTGEFTGYTF
J gene: TRBJ2-7; V gene: TRBV20-1; D gene: TRBD1; clone size: few; CDR3 DNA: TGCAGTGCTAGATTTCCGGGACAGGGGTCCGAGCAGTACTTC; CDR3 protein: CSARFPGQGSEQYF
J gene: TRBJ1-4; V gene: TRBV20-1; D gene: .; clone size: few; CDR3 DNA: TGCAGTGCGATTCGGGGGTACGGTAGACTGTTTTTT; CDR3 protein: CSAIRGYGRLFF
J gene: TRBJ2-7; V gene: TRBV19; D gene: .; clone size: .; CDR3 DNA: TGTGCCAGTAGTTCCATATCGACAGCCTACGAGCAGTACTTC; CDR3 protein: CASSSISTAYEQYF
J gene: TRBJ2-2; V gene: TRBV6-5; D gene: .; clone size: few; CDR3 DNA: TGTGCCAGCAGTTACTCCAGGGGATTAGGGGAGCTGTTTTTT; CDR3 protein: CASSYSRGLGELFF
J gene: TRBJ1-2; V gene: TRBV19; D gene: .; clone size: .; CDR3 DNA: TGTGCCAGTGAATCTAACTATGGCTACACCTTC; CDR3 protein: CASESNYGYTF
J gene: TRBJ2-3; V gene: TRBV11-2; D gene: .; clone size: .; CDR3 DNA: TGTGCCAGCAGCTTAGAGACCAGCGGTACGCAGTATTTT; CDR3 protein: CASSLETSGTQYF
J gene: TRBJ2-5; V gene: TRBV11-2; D gene: TRBD2; clone size: .; CDR3 DNA: TGTGCCAGCAGGGGACCGGGAGGGAACCAAGAGACCCAGTACTTC; CDR3 protein: CASRGPGGNQETQYF